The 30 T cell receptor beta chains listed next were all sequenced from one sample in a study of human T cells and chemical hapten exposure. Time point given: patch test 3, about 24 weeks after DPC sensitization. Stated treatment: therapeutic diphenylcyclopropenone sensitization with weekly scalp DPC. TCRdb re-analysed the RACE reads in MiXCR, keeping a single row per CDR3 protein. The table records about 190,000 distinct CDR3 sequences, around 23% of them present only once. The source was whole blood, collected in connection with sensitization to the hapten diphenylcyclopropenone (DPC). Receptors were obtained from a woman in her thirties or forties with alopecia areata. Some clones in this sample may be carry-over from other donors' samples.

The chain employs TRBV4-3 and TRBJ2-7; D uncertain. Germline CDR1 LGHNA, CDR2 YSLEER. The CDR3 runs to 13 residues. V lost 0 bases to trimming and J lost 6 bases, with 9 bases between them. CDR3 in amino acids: CASSQDTSLEQYF. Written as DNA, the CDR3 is TGCGCCAGCAGCCAAGACACCTCCCTCGAGCAGTACTTC.

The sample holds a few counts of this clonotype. This CDR3 is CASSYTSYEQYF. Here the CDR3 DNA reads TGTGCCAGCAGCTACACCTCCTACGAGCAGTACTTC. The gene calls are TRBV7-9 and TRBJ2-7; D is uncertain. Between the trimmed V and J ends, which lost 4 bases and 0 bases, there was a span of 4 bases. Germline values: CDR1 SEHNR, CDR2 FQNEAQ (reference sequence). CDR3 size: 12 residues.

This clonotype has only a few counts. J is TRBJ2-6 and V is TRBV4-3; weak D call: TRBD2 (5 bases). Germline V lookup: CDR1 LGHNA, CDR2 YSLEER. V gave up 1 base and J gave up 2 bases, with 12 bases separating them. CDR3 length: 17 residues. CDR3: CASSQVFEGAGANVLTF. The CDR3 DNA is TGCGCCAGCAGCCAAGTATTTGAGGGAGCTGGGGCCAACGTCCTGACTTTC.

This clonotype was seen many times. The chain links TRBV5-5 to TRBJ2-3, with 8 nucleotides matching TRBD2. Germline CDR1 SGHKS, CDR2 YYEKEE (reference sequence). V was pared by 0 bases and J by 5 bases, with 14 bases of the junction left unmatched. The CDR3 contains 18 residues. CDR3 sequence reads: CASSLDVTAGARLDTQYF. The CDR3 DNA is TGTGCCAGCAGCTTGGATGTAACAGCGGGAGCTAGATTAGATACGCAGTATTTT.

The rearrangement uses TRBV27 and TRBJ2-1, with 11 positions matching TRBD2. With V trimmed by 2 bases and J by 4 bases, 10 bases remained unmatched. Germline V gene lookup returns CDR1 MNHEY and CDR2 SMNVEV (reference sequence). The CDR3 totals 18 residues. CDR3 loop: CASSLRPSLAGGYNEQFF. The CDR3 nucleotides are TGTGCCAGCAGTTTAAGGCCTTCCTTAGCGGGAGGGTACAATGAGCAGTTCTTC.

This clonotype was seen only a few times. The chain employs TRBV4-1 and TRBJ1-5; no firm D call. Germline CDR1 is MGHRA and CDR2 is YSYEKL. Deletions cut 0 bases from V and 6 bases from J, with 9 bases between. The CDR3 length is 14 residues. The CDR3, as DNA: TGCGCCAGCAGCCAAGATCTGGGTCGTCAGCCCCAGCATTTT. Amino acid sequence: CASSQDLGRQPQHF.

The DNA of the CDR3 is TGCGCCAGCAGCTCCCTGTCCAGGATTCACAATGAGCAGTTCTTC. Protein: CASSSLSRIHNEQFF. This chain uses TRBV4-1 with TRBJ2-1; D is unclear. This CDR3 is 15 amino acids long. The V end was cut by 5 bases, the J end by 5 bases, with 16 bases between. The germline gives CDR1 MGHRA, CDR2 YSYEKL.

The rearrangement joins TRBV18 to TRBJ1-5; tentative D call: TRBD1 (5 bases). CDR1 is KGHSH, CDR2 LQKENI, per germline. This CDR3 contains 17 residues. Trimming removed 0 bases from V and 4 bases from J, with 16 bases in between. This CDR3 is CASSPPFRGGKNQPQHF. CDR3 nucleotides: TGTGCCAGCTCACCACCCTTCCGGGGCGGCAAAAATCAGCCCCAGCATTTT.

CDR3 sequence (DNA): TGCGCCAGCAGTGAGTCACCTCTAGCGGGTTACAATGAGCAGTTCTTC. Protein: CASSESPLAGYNEQFF. V gene TRBV10-2 combines with J gene TRBJ2-1; 8 positions match TRBD2. CDR3 size: 16 residues. Germline CDR1 reads WSHSY; CDR2 reads SAAADI. The trim removed 0 bases at V and 4 bases at J, leaving 5 bases unmatched.

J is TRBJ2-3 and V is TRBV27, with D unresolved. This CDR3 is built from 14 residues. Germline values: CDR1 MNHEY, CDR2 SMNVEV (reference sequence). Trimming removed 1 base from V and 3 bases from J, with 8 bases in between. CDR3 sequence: CASSLLGGTDTQYF. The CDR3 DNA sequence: TGTGCCAGCAGTTTATTAGGCGGAACAGATACGCAGTATTTT.

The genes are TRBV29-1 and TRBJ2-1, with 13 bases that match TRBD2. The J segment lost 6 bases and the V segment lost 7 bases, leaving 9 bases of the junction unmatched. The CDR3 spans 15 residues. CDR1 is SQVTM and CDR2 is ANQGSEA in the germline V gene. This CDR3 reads CSAKSRTSGSNEQFF. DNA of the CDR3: TGCAGCGCAAAATCCCGGACTAGCGGGAGCAATGAGCAGTTCTTC.

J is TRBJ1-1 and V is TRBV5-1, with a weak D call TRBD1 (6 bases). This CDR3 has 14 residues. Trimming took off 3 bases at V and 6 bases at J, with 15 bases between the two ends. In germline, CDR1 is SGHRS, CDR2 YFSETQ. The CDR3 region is CASSYNPGDAEAFF. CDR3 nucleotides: TGCGCCAGCAGCTACAACCCAGGGGACGCTGAAGCTTTCTTT.

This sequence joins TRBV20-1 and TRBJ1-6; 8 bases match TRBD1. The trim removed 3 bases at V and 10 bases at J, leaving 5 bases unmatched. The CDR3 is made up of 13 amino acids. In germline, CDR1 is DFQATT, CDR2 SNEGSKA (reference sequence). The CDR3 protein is CSASPGGRSPLHF. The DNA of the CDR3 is TGCAGTGCTAGCCCAGGGGGCAGGTCACCCCTCCACTTT.

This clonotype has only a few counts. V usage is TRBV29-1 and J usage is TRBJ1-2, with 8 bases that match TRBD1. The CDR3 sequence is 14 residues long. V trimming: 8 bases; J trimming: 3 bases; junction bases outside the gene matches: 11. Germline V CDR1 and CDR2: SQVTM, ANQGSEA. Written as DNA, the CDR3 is TGCAGCACGGACGGACAGGGAAGGGACTATGGCTACACCTTC. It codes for CSTDGQGRDYGYTF.

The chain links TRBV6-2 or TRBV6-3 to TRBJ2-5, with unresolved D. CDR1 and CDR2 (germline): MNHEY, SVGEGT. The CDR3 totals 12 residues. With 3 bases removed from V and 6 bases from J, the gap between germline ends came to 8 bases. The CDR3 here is CASSYYRQTQYF. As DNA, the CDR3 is TGTGCCAGCAGTTATTATAGACAGACCCAGTACTTC.

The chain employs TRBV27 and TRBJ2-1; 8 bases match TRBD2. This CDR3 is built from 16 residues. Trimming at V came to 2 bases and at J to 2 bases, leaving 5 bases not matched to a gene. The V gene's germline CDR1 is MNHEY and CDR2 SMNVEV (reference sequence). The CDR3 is CASSLRTLAAYNEQFF. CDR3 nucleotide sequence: TGTGCCAGCAGTTTACGCACACTAGCGGCCTACAATGAGCAGTTCTTC.

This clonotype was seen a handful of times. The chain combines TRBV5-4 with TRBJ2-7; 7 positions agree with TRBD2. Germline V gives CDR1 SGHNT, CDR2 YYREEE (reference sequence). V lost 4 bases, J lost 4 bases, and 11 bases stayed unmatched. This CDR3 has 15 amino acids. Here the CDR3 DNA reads TGTGCCAGCAGCGCCGGGCTAGCGGACGATTACGAGCAGTACTTC. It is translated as CASSAGLADDYEQYF.

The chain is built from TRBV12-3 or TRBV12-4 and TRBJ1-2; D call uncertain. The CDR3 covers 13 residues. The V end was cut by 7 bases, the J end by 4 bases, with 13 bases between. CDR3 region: CASIESTVYGYTF. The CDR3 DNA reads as TGTGCCAGCATTGAAAGCACCGTCTATGGCTACACCTTC.

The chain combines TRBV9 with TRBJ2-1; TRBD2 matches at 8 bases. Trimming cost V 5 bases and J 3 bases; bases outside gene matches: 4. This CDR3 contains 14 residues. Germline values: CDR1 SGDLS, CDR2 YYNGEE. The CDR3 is CASSITSGYNEQFF. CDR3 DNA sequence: TGTGCCAGCAGTATAACTAGCGGCTACAATGAGCAGTTCTTC.

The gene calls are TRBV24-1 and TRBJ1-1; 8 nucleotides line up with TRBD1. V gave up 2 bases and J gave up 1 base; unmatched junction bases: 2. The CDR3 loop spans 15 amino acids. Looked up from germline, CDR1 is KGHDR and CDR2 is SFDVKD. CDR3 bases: TGTGCCACCAGTGATTCAGGGGGCTGGAACACTGAAGCTTTCTTT. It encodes CATSDSGGWNTEAFF.

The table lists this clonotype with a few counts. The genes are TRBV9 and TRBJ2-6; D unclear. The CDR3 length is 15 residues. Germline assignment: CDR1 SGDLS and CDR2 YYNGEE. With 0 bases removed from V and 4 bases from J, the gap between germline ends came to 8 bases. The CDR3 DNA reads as TGTGCCAGCAGCGTAGAGAGTTTAGGGGCCAACGTCCTGACTTTC. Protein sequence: CASSVESLGANVLTF.

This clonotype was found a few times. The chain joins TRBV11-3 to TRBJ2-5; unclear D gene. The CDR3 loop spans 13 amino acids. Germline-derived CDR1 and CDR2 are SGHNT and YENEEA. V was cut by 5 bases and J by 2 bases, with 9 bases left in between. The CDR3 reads CASSKQNQETQYF. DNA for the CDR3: TGTGCCAGCAGCAAACAGAATCAAGAGACCCAGTACTTC.

CDR3 nucleotide sequence: TGTGCCAGCAGACCGGGACAGGGGAGTTCACCCCTCCACTTT. Protein product: CASRPGQGSSPLHF. The chain couples TRBV6-2 or TRBV6-3 to TRBJ1-6, with 10 positions matching TRBD1. With V trimmed by 6 bases and J by 9 bases, 5 bases remained unmatched. The germline gives CDR1 MNHEY, CDR2 SVGEGT. The CDR3 is 14 amino acids.

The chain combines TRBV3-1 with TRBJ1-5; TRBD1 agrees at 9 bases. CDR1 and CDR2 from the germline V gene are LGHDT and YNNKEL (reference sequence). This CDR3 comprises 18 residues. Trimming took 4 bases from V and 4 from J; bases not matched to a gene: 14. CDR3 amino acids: CASSPAGTGLFGNQPQHF. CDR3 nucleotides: TGTGCCAGCAGCCCGGCCGGGACAGGGCTATTCGGGAATCAGCCCCAGCATTTT.

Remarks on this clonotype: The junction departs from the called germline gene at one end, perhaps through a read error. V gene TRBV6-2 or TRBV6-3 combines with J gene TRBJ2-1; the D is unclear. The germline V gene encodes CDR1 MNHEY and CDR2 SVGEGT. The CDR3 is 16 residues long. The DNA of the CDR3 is TGTGCCAGCAGTGGATTACTCAGCCCCTCCTACAATGAGCGGTTCTTC. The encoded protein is CASSGLLSPSYNERFF.

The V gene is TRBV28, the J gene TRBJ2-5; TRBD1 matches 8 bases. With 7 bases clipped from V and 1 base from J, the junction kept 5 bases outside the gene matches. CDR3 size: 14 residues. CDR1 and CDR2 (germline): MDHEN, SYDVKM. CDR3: CASTRQGTQETQYF. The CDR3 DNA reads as TGTGCCAGCACCCGACAGGGGACCCAAGAGACCCAGTACTTC.

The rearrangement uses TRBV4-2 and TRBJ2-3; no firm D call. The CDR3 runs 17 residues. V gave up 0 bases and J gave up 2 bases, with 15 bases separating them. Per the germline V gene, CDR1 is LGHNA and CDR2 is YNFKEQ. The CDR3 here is CASSQDYTGPSTDTQYF. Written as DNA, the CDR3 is TGTGCCAGCAGCCAAGATTATACGGGCCCCTCCACAGATACGCAGTATTTT.

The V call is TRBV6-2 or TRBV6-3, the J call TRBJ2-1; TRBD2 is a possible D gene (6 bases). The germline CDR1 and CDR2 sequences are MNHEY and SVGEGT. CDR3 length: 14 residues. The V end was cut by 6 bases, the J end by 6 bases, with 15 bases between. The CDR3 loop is CASSWVAAGNEQFF. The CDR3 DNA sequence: TGTGCCAGCAGCTGGGTAGCGGCGGGCAATGAGCAGTTCTTC.

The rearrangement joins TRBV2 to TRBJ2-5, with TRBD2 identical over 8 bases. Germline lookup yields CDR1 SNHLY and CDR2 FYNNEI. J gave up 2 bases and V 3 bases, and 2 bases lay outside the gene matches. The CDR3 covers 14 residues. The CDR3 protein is CASSDQREQETQYF. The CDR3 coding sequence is TGTGCCAGCAGTGACCAGCGGGAGCAAGAGACCCAGTACTTC.

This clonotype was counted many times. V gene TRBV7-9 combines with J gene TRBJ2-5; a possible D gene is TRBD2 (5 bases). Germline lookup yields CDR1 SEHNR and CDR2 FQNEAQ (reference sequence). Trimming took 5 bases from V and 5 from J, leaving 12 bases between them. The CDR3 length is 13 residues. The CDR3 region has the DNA TGTGCCAGCAGCCCGACGCGCGGGGAGACCCAGTACTTC. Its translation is CASSPTRGETQYF.